Listed below are T cell receptor beta chains from one sample, sequenced in a study of early T cells in non-severe SARS-CoV-2 infection. In TCRdb, the 5' RACE reads were re-called with MiXCR into one record per CDR3 protein. The sample holds about 35,000 distinct CDR3 sequences, about 4.3% seen once. Sequencing input: whole blood. These receptors were collected from an adult who was a healthcare worker with PCR-confirmed SARS-CoV-2 infection or an uninfected control (not recorded which). Each CDR3 is given with its conserved first and last residue. A D gene is named only where the DNA matches it firmly. Part of the rows lack a size; the others show once, few, many or a class for expanded clones.

d_gene,v_gene,j_gene,abundance,len,CDR3nt,CDR3aa
TRBD1,TRBV28,TRBJ1-3,many,14,TGTGCCAGCAGTCCAGGGGGCTCTGAAAACACCATATATTTT,CASSPGGSENTIYF
.,TRBV25-1,TRBJ2-5,many,15,TGTGCCAGCAGTGAATTCGGTAGCGGAGTGGAGACCCAGTACTTC,CASSEFGSGVETQYF
.,TRBV11-2,TRBJ2-7,.,12,TGTGCCAGCAGCTTTGGAGGGGGCGAGCAGTACTTC,CASSFGGGEQYF
.,TRBV11-2,TRBJ2-7,many,13,TGTGCCAGCAGCTCGCAGGGGGGGGGCGAGCAGTACTTC,CASSSQGGGEQYF
.,TRBV11-2,TRBJ1-1,few,14,TGTGCCAGCAGCTTTTCGGGAGGCCGCACTGAAGCTTTCTTT,CASSFSGGRTEAFF
TRBD2,TRBV10-3,TRBJ2-2,.,15,TGTGCCATCACCGCTAGCGGGGGTAACACCGGGGAGCTGTTTTTT,CAITASGGNTGELFF
TRBD2,TRBV11-3,TRBJ2-5,many,16,TGTGCCAGCAGCTTAGGTGCCCCAGCGGGGGAAGAGACCCAGTACTTC,CASSLGAPAGEETQYF
.,TRBV28,TRBJ2-3,.,16,TGTGCCAGCAGTTCCCCCCGGACAACTAGCACAGATACGCAGTATTTT,CASSSPRTTSTDTQYF
.,TRBV14,TRBJ2-7,few,12,TGTGCCAGCAGCCACTGGCCCCGGGAGCAGTACTTC,CASSHWPREQYF
TRBD1,TRBV7-9,TRBJ1-5,many,17,TGTGCCAGCAGCTTAGTGAGCAGGGGGCGCATAAGTCAGCCCCAGCATTTT,CASSLVSRGRISQPQHF
.,TRBV4-3,TRBJ1-1,many,14,TGCGCCAGCAGCCAAGAAACCGGGAACACTGAAGCTTTCTTT,CASSQETGNTEAFF
TRBD1,TRBV2,TRBJ2-6,many,15,TGTGCCAGCTGGACAGGGTTAACTGGGGCCAACGTCCTGACTTTC,CASWTGLTGANVLTF
TRBD1,TRBV27,TRBJ1-6,many,12,TGTGCCAGCCGGGACAGGGCTTCACCCCTCCACTTT,CASRDRASPLHF
.,TRBV20-1,TRBJ1-5,many,16,TGCAGTGCCGAAATTCAGACAGATAGGTTTAATCAGCCCCAGCATTTT,CSAEIQTDRFNQPQHF
.,TRBV5-4,TRBJ2-3,.,15,TGTGCCAGCAGCTTGTTTACGGAGGCGGCAGATACGCAGTATTTT,CASSLFTEAADTQYF
TRBD1,TRBV28,TRBJ1-2,few,13,TGTGCCAGCAGTTGGCCAGGGGGCAGCGGCTACACCTTC,CASSWPGGSGYTF
TRBD1,TRBV18,TRBJ1-2,many,15,TGTGCCAGCTCACTTGCACGGGACAGCTTCTATGGCTACACCTTC,CASSLARDSFYGYTF
.,TRBV14,TRBJ1-1,few,13,TGTGCCAGCAGCCAAGACCTGGGGGCTGAAGCTTTCTTT,CASSQDLGAEAFF
TRBD1,TRBV19,TRBJ2-1,few,14,TGTGCCAGTAGTCTACAGGGGGACTACAATGAGCAGTTCTTC,CASSLQGDYNEQFF
.,TRBV5-4,TRBJ2-3,.,16,TGTGCCAGCAGCATCCCGACAGATACTAGCACAGATACGCAGTATTTT,CASSIPTDTSTDTQYF
TRBD1,TRBV6-1,TRBJ2-7,many,11,TGTGCCAGCAGTGCGAACAGGGGGGAGTACTTC,CASSANRGEYF
.,TRBV6-4,TRBJ1-1,.,13,TGTGCCATCTCCGAGGGGGAGAACACTGAAGCTTTCTTT,CAISEGENTEAFF
TRBD2,TRBV4-3,TRBJ2-3,few,16,TGCGCCAGCAGCCAAGTTGCGGGAGTACCCACGCATACGCAGTATTTT,CASSQVAGVPTHTQYF
.,TRBV30,TRBJ1-3,few,13,TGTGCCTGGAGTGTAAGGGGGACGAACACCATATATTTT,CAWSVRGTNTIYF
TRBD1,TRBV28,TRBJ1-1,many,13,TGTGCCAGCAGTTCGGGACAGACCACTGAAGCTTTCTTT,CASSSGQTTEAFF
TRBD1,TRBV28,TRBJ1-5,many,15,TGTGCCAGCAGCACCCGACAGGGTGGCAATCAGCCCCAGCATTTT,CASSTRQGGNQPQHF
.,TRBV7-8,TRBJ2-7,.,15,TGTGCCAGCAGCTTAGCAGGGGCGAGGGAGTACGAGCAGTACTTC,CASSLAGAREYEQYF
.,TRBV28,TRBJ1-2,few,14,TGTGCCAGCAGTTTGCGGGGGGCGGACTATGGCTACACCTTC,CASSLRGADYGYTF
.,TRBV20-1,TRBJ1-1,.,14,TGCAGTGCTTGGAGACAGAATATGAACACTGAAGCTTTCTTT,CSAWRQNMNTEAFF
.,TRBV29-1,TRBJ2-7,many,13,TGCAGCGTTGTCAGGTCAGAATCCTACGAGCAGTACTTC,CSVVRSESYEQYF
.,TRBV18,TRBJ1-1,many,14,TGTGCCAGCTCACCCGCCGCGAGGAACACTGAAGCTTTCTTT,CASSPAARNTEAFF
TRBD1,TRBV19,TRBJ1-3,many,15,TGTGCCGTATGGGACAGGGCCTTCTCTGGAAACACCATATATTTT,CAVWDRAFSGNTIYF
.,TRBV7-9,TRBJ2-5,many,14,TGTGCCAGCAGCCAGCCGAAACTCCAAGAGACCCAGTACTTC,CASSQPKLQETQYF
.,TRBV7-6,TRBJ2-6,many,18,TGTGCCAGCAGCTTACGACAGCTAGTGAGCTCTGGGGCCAACGTCCTGACTTTC,CASSLRQLVSSGANVLTF
TRBD1,TRBV9,TRBJ1-1,many,15,TGTGCCAGCAGCGTAGGGACAGGGATGGACACTGAAGCTTTCTTT,CASSVGTGMDTEAFF
.,TRBV30,TRBJ2-7,many,17,TGTGCCTGGAGAAAAATGGGGACACGGGGGGACTCCTACGAGCAGTACTTC,CAWRKMGTRGDSYEQYF
.,TRBV10-3,TRBJ1-1,many,14,TGTGCCATCAGGCTTGAAGTTGGGGACACTGAAGCTTTCTTT,CAIRLEVGDTEAFF
.,TRBV2,TRBJ1-1,many,11,TGTGCCAGCAGAAACAGGGTTGAGGCTTTCTTT,CASRNRVEAFF
.,TRBV28,TRBJ2-3,.,15,TGTGCCAGCAGATCCCAGGGGCTGGGCACAGATACGCAGTATTTT,CASRSQGLGTDTQYF
.,TRBV4-3,TRBJ1-5,many,14,TGCGCCAGCAGCCAAGATATTAACAATCAGCCCCAGCATTTT,CASSQDINNQPQHF
TRBD1,TRBV7-2,TRBJ2-3,many,15,TGTGCCAGCAACCCGGGACAGTCAATCACAGATACGCAGTATTTT,CASNPGQSITDTQYF
TRBD1,TRBV2,TRBJ2-5,many,15,TGTGCCAGCAGTGAGCGGGACAGGGGGATAGAGACCCAGTACTTC,CASSERDRGIETQYF
TRBD1,TRBV6-2/TRBV6-3,TRBJ2-7,.,14,TGTGCCAGCACTGATGACAGGGATAGGTACGAGCAGTACTTC,CASTDDRDRYEQYF
.,TRBV30,TRBJ1-1,.,12,TGTGCCCGAGGAGATGGGTCCACTGAAGCTTTCTTT,CARGDGSTEAFF
.,TRBV7-2,TRBJ1-1,few,14,TGTGCCAGCAGCTTAGGAGGTGCGGTCACTGAAGCTTTCTTT,CASSLGGAVTEAFF
.,TRBV28,TRBJ2-1,many,11,TGTGCCAGCAGTTTCAGGGTTGAGCAGTTCTTC,CASSFRVEQFF
TRBD1,TRBV5-6,TRBJ1-5,many,17,TGTGCCAGCAGCAACAGACAGGGCGGCGTTGGAAATCAGCCCCAGCATTTT,CASSNRQGGVGNQPQHF
.,TRBV27,TRBJ2-3,few,13,TGTGCCAGCAGTCTTTCCTCAGCAGATACGCAGTATTTT,CASSLSSADTQYF
.,TRBV6-1,TRBJ2-7,many,13,TGTGCCAGCAGTGAAAATCCCAGCTACGAGCAGTACTTC,CASSENPSYEQYF
.,TRBV20-1,TRBJ2-5,many,14,TGCAGTGCCACCGTGCGGCAGATCCAAGAGACCCAGTACTTC,CSATVRQIQETQYF
TRBD2,TRBV15,TRBJ2-1,.,16,TGTGCCACCAGCAGTTTAGCGGGGGTCCTTTACAATGAGCAGTTCTTC,CATSSLAGVLYNEQFF
.,TRBV14,TRBJ2-3,.,12,TGTGCCAGCAGCACGAATGTTGTTACGCAGTATTTT,CASSTNVVTQYF